This TCR beta chain comes out of a study of early T cells in non-severe SARS-CoV-2 infection. The CDR3 sequence is 13 residues long. V dropped 3 bases and J dropped 7 bases, with 10 bases sitting between them. This clonotype showed up many times. TCRdb redid the calling of the 5' RACE reads with MiXCR, one entry per CDR3 protein. The top ten clones hold roughly 1.2% of a sample with just over 70,000 distinct CDR3 sequences, about 12% of them seen once. Sequenced material: whole blood. This receptor was taken from an adult who was a healthcare worker with PCR-confirmed SARS-CoV-2 infection or an uninfected control (not recorded which). This sequence joins TRBV12-3 or TRBV12-4 and TRBJ1-5; D gene ambiguous. This CDR3 reads CASSLSQGQPQHF. The CDR3 nucleotides are TGTGCCAGCAGTTTGAGTCAAGGACAGCCCCAGCATTTT.